The sequence of this T cell receptor beta chain was determined in a study of blood T cell repertoires in COVID-19. Generated by immunoSEQ multiplex PCR, the TCRdb table keeps only in-frame clones and is missing some. The table lists some 190,000 clones, approximately 83% of them singletons. This clone was seen a single time. Germline V lookup: CDR1 SGHDT, CDR2 YYEEEE. This CDR3 comprises 15 residues. Trimming removed 0 bases from V and 5 bases from J, with 12 bases in between. This receptor was obtained from a man in his sixties with acute or convalescent COVID-19. The sequenced sample was peripheral blood. The chain uses TRBV5-6 and TRBJ1-5; tentative D call: TRBD1 (5 bases). Here the CDR3 reads CASSLGRAWDQPQHF. The CDR3 DNA sequence: TGTGCCAGCAGCTTGGGCAGGGCATGGGATCAGCCCCAGCATTTT. Drawing the rest from reference TRBV5-6 and TRBJ1-5, the complete variable domain is DAGVTQSPTHLIKTRGQQVTLRCSPKSGHDTVSWYQQALGQGPQFIFQYYEEEERQRGNFPDRFSGHQFPNYSSELNVNALLLGDSALYLCASSLGRAWDQPQHFGDGTRLSIL.